The 31 T cell receptor beta chains reported below all come from one sample, sequenced in a study of patients and donors after allogeneic stem cell transplantation. TCRdb recomputed calls from the RT-PCR reads with MiXCR, one row per CDR3 protein. The data contain roughly 230,000 distinct CDR3 sequences, around an eighth of them singletons. Input material: blood, either unsorted or a sorted T cell fraction (not recorded which). The receptors shown here come from a human donor who was either an allogeneic HSCT recipient or a stem cell or donor lymphocyte infusion donor (not recorded which). It is not recorded whose cells these are; they may come from a transplant donor.

The chain recombines TRBV20-1 with TRBJ2-3, with 12 bases identical to TRBD2. The CDR3 runs to 15 residues. The germline gives CDR1 DFQATT, CDR2 SNEGSKA (reference sequence). After removal of 6 bases from V and 2 bases from J, the junction contained 6 bases not matched to a gene. The DNA for the CDR3 is TGCAGTGCACAGCGACTAGCGGGGGACACAGATACGCAGTATTTT. Amino acids: CSAQRLAGDTDTQYF.

This clonotype was counted many times. V usage is TRBV7-9 and J usage is TRBJ1-5; D not certain. Germline CDR1 reads SEHNR; CDR2 reads FQNEAQ (reference sequence). With 2 bases removed from V and 3 bases from J, the gap between germline ends came to 8 bases. This CDR3 is 14 amino acids long. The CDR3 is CASSLPGINQPQHF. The CDR3 DNA sequence: TGTGCCAGCAGCTTACCAGGAATCAATCAGCCCCAGCATTTT.

V and J are TRBV3-1 and TRBJ1-6; weak D call: TRBD1 (5 bases). CDR1 and CDR2 (germline): LGHDT, YNNKEL (reference sequence). The CDR3 sequence is 14 residues long. V lost 4 bases and J 10 bases, leaving 14 bases between the germline ends. The CDR3 sequence is CASSRIGGDSPLHF. The CDR3 DNA is TGTGCCAGCAGCCGGATCGGCGGGGACTCACCCCTCCACTTT.

This clonotype was picked up one time. The CDR3 DNA is TGTGCCAGCCCCCTTGGCCCAGGGGTCGGAACAGAAACGCAGTATTTT. Its protein is CASPLGPGVGTETQYF. The gene calls are TRBV21-1 and TRBJ2-3; the table gives TRBD1 as D, unverified against the DNA. TRBV21-1 counts as a pseudogene. CDR3 length: 16 amino acids.

The gene calls are TRBV30 and TRBJ1-2; D call uncertain. Germline-derived CDR1 and CDR2 are GTSNPN and SVGIG (reference sequence). The germline V and J ends were trimmed by 3 bases and 8 bases, with 13 bases remaining between them. This CDR3 spans 12 amino acids. This CDR3 is CAWSLAAGGYTF. CDR3 sequence (DNA): TGTGCCTGGAGCCTGGCAGCGGGAGGCTACACCTTC.

This chain connects TRBV20-1 to TRBJ2-3; D not certain. The CDR3 totals 11 residues. Germline-derived CDR1 and CDR2 are DFQATT and SNEGSKA (reference sequence). V gave up 6 bases and J gave up 5 bases, with 9 bases separating them. CDR3: CSAAALDTQYF. The DNA of the CDR3 is TGCAGTGCCGCGGCTTTAGATACGCAGTATTTT.

This clonotype has at least ten counts. J is TRBJ2-7 and V is TRBV20-1; D remains unclear. The CDR3 has 13 amino acids. The germline CDR1 and CDR2 sequences are DFQATT and SNEGSKA (reference sequence). The V end lost 8 bases, the J end lost 5 bases, and 19 bases lay between the germline ends. The CDR3 is CSRTLVAANEQYF. The CDR3 region has the DNA TGCAGTCGCACCCTTGTGGCTGCTAACGAGCAGTACTTC.

The CDR3: CASSQDPGGLTGELFF. The CDR3, as DNA: TGTGCCAGCAGCCAAGATCCGGGGGGGCTCACCGGGGAGCTGTTTTTT. V usage is TRBV3-1 and J usage is TRBJ2-2; 8 bases map to TRBD2. The CDR3 covers 16 residues. The V gene end was trimmed by 0 bases and the J gene end by 4 bases; junction bases not matched to a gene: 4. Looked up from germline, CDR1 is LGHDT and CDR2 is YNNKEL (reference sequence).

The sample holds many counts of this clonotype. The rearrangement uses TRBV20-1 and TRBJ1-1; D gene unclear. V was clipped by 1 base and J by 4 bases, with 10 bases between them. CDR3 length: 13 amino acids. The germline CDR1 and CDR2 sequences are DFQATT and SNEGSKA (reference sequence). The CDR3 DNA reads TGCAGTGCTAGAGTCGGCCGGGGCACTGAAGCTTTCTTT. Protein product: CSARVGRGTEAFF.

This clonotype showed up many times. This rearrangement joins TRBV5-1 to TRBJ2-2; 7 positions match TRBD1. The J segment lost 7 bases and the V segment lost 2 bases, leaving 2 bases of the junction unmatched. This CDR3 is 13 amino acids long. The germline CDR1 and CDR2 sequences are SGHRS and YFSETQ. This chain's CDR3 is CASSLQGIGELFF. CDR3 nucleotides: TGCGCCAGCAGCTTACAGGGGATCGGGGAGCTGTTTTTT.

This clonotype occurred many times. V gene TRBV12-3 or TRBV12-4 combines with J gene TRBJ1-5; no firm D call. The length of the CDR3 is 13 residues. V lost 2 bases and J lost 4, with 6 bases in between. CDR3 sequence (DNA): TGTGCCAGCAGTTTAATGGCAAATCAGCCCCAGCATTTT. It is translated as CASSLMANQPQHF.

This clonotype has a count of ten or more. V is TRBV7-9 and J is TRBJ2-4, with D possibly being TRBD2 (5 bases). Germline CDR1 is SEHNR and CDR2 is FQNEAQ (reference sequence). The length of the CDR3 is 14 residues. The V gene lost 2 bases and the J gene lost 8 bases, with 13 bases spanning the gap. In DNA form, the CDR3 reads TGTGCCAGCAGCTTAAAGTGGCCGCGGGACATTCAGTACTTC. Translating gives CASSLKWPRDIQYF.

This clonotype was seen repeatedly, ten times or more. This chain joins TRBV9 and TRBJ2-7; TRBD1 matches at 7 bases. This CDR3 spans 14 amino acids. Germline loops: CDR1 SGDLS, CDR2 YYNGEE. J was trimmed by 3 bases and V by 4 bases; bases with no gene match: 7. DNA of the CDR3: TGTGCCAGCAGCCCCGTCGCAGGGGGCTACGAGCAGTACTTC. This gives the protein CASSPVAGGYEQYF. Full variable domain (outside the CDR3, taken from reference TRBV9 and TRBJ2-7): DSGVTQTPKHLITATGQRVTLRCSPRSGDLSVYWYQQSLDQGLQFLIQYYNGEERAKGNILERFSAQQFPDLHSELNLSSLELGDSALYFCASSPVAGGYEQYFGPGTRLTVT.

This clonotype was counted a few times. The junction shows a germline mismatch at one end, possibly a read error. J is TRBJ1-1 and V is TRBV7-7; D call uncertain. The CDR3 loop spans 13 amino acids. The germline CDR1 and CDR2 sequences are SSHAT and FNYEAQ (reference sequence). The CDR3 nucleotides read TGTGCTAGCAGCTCTGACATCTACACTGAAGCTTTCTTT. Its protein product is CASSSDIYTEAFF.

This clonotype occurred many times. This chain links TRBV7-8 with TRBJ2-2, with a possible D match to TRBD2 (5 bases). Germline V CDR1 and CDR2: SGHVS, FQNEAQ. Trimming cost V 5 bases and J 7 bases, with 14 bases left between them. CDR3 length equals 14 residues. In nucleotides, the CDR3 is TGTGCCAGCAGCCGGATGAGGGTCGACGGGGAGCTGTTTTTT. As protein: CASSRMRVDGELFF.

This clonotype has only a few counts. The rearrangement uses TRBV14 and TRBJ1-6; weak D call: TRBD1 (6 bases). Germline V gene sequence: CDR1 SGHDN, CDR2 FVKESK. Trimming removed 2 bases at V and 9 bases at J, with 14 bases between. This CDR3 comprises 15 residues. CDR3 sequence: CASSQRTETSSPLHF. CDR3 DNA: TGTGCCAGCAGCCAACGGACAGAGACCAGTTCACCCCTCCACTTT.

This clonotype was seen repeatedly, ten times or more. The chain uses TRBV20-1 and TRBJ1-1, with 7 bases that match TRBD1. This CDR3 contains 12 residues. The V gene end was trimmed by 2 bases and the J gene end by 6 bases; junction bases not matched to a gene: 3. Germline-derived CDR1 and CDR2 are DFQATT and SNEGSKA (reference sequence). The chain's CDR3 is CSARQGESEAFF. The CDR3 DNA reads as TGCAGTGCTAGACAGGGGGAATCTGAAGCTTTCTTT.

This clonotype appeared a few times. V and J are TRBV19 and TRBJ1-2; D perhaps matches TRBD1 (6 bases). The V end lost 6 bases, the J end lost 5 bases, and 16 bases lay between the germline ends. The CDR3 extends over 14 amino acids. The germline gives CDR1 LNHDA, CDR2 SQIVND (reference sequence). CDR3 DNA sequence: TGTGCCAGTAGCGTTCAGGGGATCGGTTATGGCTACACCTTC. This sequence encodes CASSVQGIGYGYTF.

This clonotype was recorded at least ten times. CDR3 in amino acids: CASSRLEETQYF. CDR3 nucleotide sequence: TGTGCCAGCAGTCGACTAGAAGAGACCCAGTACTTC. The rearrangement joins TRBV12-3 or TRBV12-4 to TRBJ2-5; possible D gene TRBD2, 6 bases. V lost 5 bases and J lost 3, with 7 bases in between. CDR3 length: 12 residues.

This clonotype was counted between two and nine times. Here the CDR3 reads CASTAGRTGESQPQHF. For the CDR3, the DNA is TGTGCCAGTACCGCCGGGCGGACAGGGGAGAGTCAGCCCCAGCATTTT. The chain recombines TRBV19 with TRBJ1-5; TRBD1 matches 9 bases. This CDR3 contains 16 residues. J gave up 6 bases and V 7 bases, and 13 bases lay outside the gene matches. CDR1 is LNHDA and CDR2 is SQIVND in the germline V gene (reference sequence).

The rearrangement uses TRBV10-3 and TRBJ2-5; possible D gene TRBD2, 5 bases. The length of the CDR3 is 15 residues. V was cut by 2 bases and J by 7 bases, with 17 bases left in between. Per the germline V gene, CDR1 is ENHRY and CDR2 is SYGVKD. The CDR3, as DNA: TGTGCCATCAGTGAGCGCGGGTTAGATTTCGGGACCCAGTACTTC. Protein product: CAISERGLDFGTQYF.

This clonotype was seen a few times. The rearrangement uses TRBV9 and TRBJ2-1; 9 bases align to TRBD2. The CDR3 runs to 17 residues. V shed 2 bases, J shed 5 bases, and the junction held 11 bases outside the gene matches. Germline V gene sequence: CDR1 SGDLS, CDR2 YYNGEE. The CDR3 is CASSVGIGAGGDNEQFF. In DNA, the CDR3 is TGTGCCAGCAGCGTGGGAATCGGGGCGGGAGGGGACAATGAGCAGTTCTTC.

This clonotype came up many times. This chain links TRBV12-3 or TRBV12-4 with TRBJ1-1; possibly TRBD1 for D (6 bases). The CDR3 sequence is 17 residues long. V was clipped by 1 base and J by 0 bases, with 15 bases between them. The DNA of the CDR3 is TGTGCCAGCAGTTTAGGTCTCTTGGGACATCTGAACACTGAAGCTTTCTTT. Translated: CASSLGLLGHLNTEAFF.

The rearrangement joins TRBV20-1 to TRBJ2-7; tentatively, D is TRBD2 (5 bases). There are 15 residues in the CDR3. CDR1 and CDR2 (germline): DFQATT, SNEGSKA (reference sequence). V was trimmed by 3 bases and J by 2 bases, leaving 17 bases between them. The CDR3 coding sequence is TGCAGTGCTAGCCCGCGAATGGGGAGCGCCTACGAGCAGTACTTC. Translating it yields CSASPRMGSAYEQYF.

The V and J genes are TRBV7-2 and TRBJ2-1, with no clear D. Germline CDR1 is SGHTA and CDR2 is FQGNSA. The CDR3 extends over 13 amino acids. Between the trimmed V and J ends, which lost 3 bases and 6 bases, there was a span of 9 bases. The CDR3 DNA reads TGTGCCAGCAGCTTTGGGCAGATCAATGAGCAGTTCTTC. Its protein product is CASSFGQINEQFF.

This chain connects TRBV5-4 to TRBJ2-5, with 12 bases identical to TRBD2. CDR1 and CDR2 from the germline V gene are SGHNT and YYREEE (reference sequence). Germline trimming cut 1 base from V and 4 bases from J; bases unmatched to any gene: 8. The CDR3 is made up of 17 amino acids. CDR3 sequence: CASSLPTSGRIGETQYF. CDR3 DNA: TGTGCCAGCAGCTTGCCGACTAGCGGGAGAATTGGAGAGACCCAGTACTTC.

This clonotype was counted a few times. V gene TRBV2 combines with J gene TRBJ2-2; a possible D gene is TRBD2 (5 bases). This CDR3 spans 12 amino acids. Germline assignment: CDR1 SNHLY and CDR2 FYNNEI. V dropped 7 bases and J dropped 7 bases, with 10 bases sitting between them. The CDR3 reads CASTKGDGELFF. The CDR3 coding sequence is TGTGCCAGCACCAAGGGAGACGGGGAGCTGTTTTTT.

This clonotype was seen repeatedly, ten times or more. This chain links TRBV14 with TRBJ2-4; 12 bases are a match to TRBD2. This CDR3 comprises 17 residues. The V segment lost 4 bases and the J segment 1 base; nucleotides outside the gene matches: 5. Per germline, CDR1 SGHDN and CDR2 FVKESK. CDR3 DNA: TGTGCCAGCAGCCCCAGACTAGCGGGAGTGGCCAAAAACATTCAGTACTTC. Translated: CASSPRLAGVAKNIQYF.

This clonotype occurred a few times. A read error may be the cause here, since a much bigger clone is one base away. V is TRBV2 and J is TRBJ1-5; D is possibly TRBD1 (5 bases). V was trimmed by 3 bases and J by 4 bases, leaving 7 bases between them. Germline loops: CDR1 SNHLY, CDR2 FYNNEI. The CDR3 runs 13 residues. As DNA, the CDR3 is TGTGCCAGCAGTGACAGGGAGAATCAGCCCCAGCATTTT. Protein sequence: CASSDRENQPQHF.

This clonotype has a handful of counts. The chain links TRBV19 to TRBJ1-5; D may be TRBD1 (6 bases). Trimming stripped 10 bases from V and 7 bases from J, with 14 bases between. CDR1 and CDR2 (germline): LNHDA, SQIVND (reference sequence). There are 12 residues in the CDR3. The CDR3 is CATDQGRQPQHF. The CDR3 DNA is TGTGCCACAGACCAGGGGAGGCAGCCCCAGCATTTT.

This clonotype appeared a few times. V gene TRBV5-1 combines with J gene TRBJ1-1, with 8 bases fitting TRBD1. Germline-derived CDR1 and CDR2 are SGHRS and YFSETQ. This CDR3 spans 15 amino acids. Trimming cost V 0 bases and J 3 bases; bases outside gene matches: 4. As DNA, the CDR3 is TGCGCCAGCAGCTTGGACGCAGGGGGCGACACTGAAGCTTTCTTT. Amino acids: CASSLDAGGDTEAFF.